The source of this TCR beta chain is a study of cytomegalovirus exposure and HLA in healthy donors. With respect to this clone: Its matching antigen is unknown.

The PCR used 60 Vbeta and 13 Jbeta primers. Only in-frame clones appear in the TCRdb table, and some are missing; sequencing was by immunoSEQ multiplex PCR. This table holds 150,000 or so clones, more than 60% found once. Study-level findings and limits: In a later analysis, HLA-associated beta chains showed higher expansion and lower generation probabilities than comparable chains.

When sampled, the donors appeared nominally healthy, though they likely had unrecorded immune exposures. The V end lost 6 bases, the J end lost 4 bases, and 16 bases lay between the germline ends. Germline lookup yields CDR1 SNHLY and CDR2 FYNNEI. The CDR3 sequence is 14 residues long. The genes are TRBV2 and TRBJ2-7, with TRBD1 as a possible D gene (6 bases). Source material: PBMCs. The receptor was isolated from a human donor in good health. The CDR3 sequence is CASSRDKTGYEQYF. Written as DNA, the CDR3 is TGTGCCAGCAGCCGCGACAAAACAGGGTACGAGCAGTACTTC.